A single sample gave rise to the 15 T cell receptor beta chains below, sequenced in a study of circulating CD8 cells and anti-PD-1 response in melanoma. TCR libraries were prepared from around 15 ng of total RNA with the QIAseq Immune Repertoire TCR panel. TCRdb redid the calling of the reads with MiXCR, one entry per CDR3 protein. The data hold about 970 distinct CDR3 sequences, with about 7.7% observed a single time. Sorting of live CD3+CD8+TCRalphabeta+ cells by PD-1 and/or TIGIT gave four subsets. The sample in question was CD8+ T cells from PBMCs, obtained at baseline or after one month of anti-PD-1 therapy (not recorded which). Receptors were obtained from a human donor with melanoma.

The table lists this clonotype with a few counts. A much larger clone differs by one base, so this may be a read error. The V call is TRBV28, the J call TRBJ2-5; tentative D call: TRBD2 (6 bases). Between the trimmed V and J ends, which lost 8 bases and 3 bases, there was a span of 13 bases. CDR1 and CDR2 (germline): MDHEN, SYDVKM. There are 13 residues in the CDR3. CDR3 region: CASLRGCEETQYF. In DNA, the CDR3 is TGTGCCAGCCTCCGGGGGTGCGAAGAGACCCAGTACTTC.

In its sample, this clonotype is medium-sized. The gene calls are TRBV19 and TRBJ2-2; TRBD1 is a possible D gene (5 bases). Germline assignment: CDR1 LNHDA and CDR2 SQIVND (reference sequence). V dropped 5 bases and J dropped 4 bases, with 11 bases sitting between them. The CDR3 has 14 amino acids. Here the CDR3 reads CASSPYRGTGELFF. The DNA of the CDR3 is TGTGCCAGTAGTCCCTATAGGGGCACCGGGGAGCTGTTTTTT.

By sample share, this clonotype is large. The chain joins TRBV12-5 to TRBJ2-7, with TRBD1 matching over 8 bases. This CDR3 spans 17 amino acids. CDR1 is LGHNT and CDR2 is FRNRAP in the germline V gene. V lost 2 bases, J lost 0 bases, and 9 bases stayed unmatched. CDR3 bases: TGTGCTAGTGGTTTGTTCGCGGGGACAGGCATCTCCTACGAGCAGTACTTC. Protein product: CASGLFAGTGISYEQYF.

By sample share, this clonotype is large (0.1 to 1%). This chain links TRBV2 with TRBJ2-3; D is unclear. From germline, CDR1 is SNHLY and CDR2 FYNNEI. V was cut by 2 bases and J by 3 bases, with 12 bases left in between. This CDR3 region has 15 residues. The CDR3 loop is CASSESSTLTDTQYF. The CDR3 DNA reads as TGTGCCAGCAGTGAAAGTAGTACCCTAACAGATACGCAGTATTTT.

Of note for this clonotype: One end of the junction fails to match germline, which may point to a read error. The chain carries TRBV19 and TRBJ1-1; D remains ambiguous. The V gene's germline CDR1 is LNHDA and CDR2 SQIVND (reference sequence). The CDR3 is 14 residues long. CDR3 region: CASSKVAANTEAFF. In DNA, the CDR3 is TGTGCCAGTAGTAAGGTGGCGGCTAACACTGAGGCTTTCTTT.

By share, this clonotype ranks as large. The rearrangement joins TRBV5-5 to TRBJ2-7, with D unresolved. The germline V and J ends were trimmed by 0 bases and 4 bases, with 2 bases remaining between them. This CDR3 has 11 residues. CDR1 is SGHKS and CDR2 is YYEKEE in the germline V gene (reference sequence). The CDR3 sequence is CASSLVYEQYF. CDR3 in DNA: TGTGCCAGCAGCTTGGTTTACGAGCAGTACTTC.

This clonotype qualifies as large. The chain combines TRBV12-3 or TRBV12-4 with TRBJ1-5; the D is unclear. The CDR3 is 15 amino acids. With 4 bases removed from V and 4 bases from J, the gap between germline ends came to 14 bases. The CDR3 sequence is CASSSDMSRNQPQHF. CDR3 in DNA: TGTGCCAGCAGTTCCGACATGTCTCGGAATCAGCCCCAGCATTTT.

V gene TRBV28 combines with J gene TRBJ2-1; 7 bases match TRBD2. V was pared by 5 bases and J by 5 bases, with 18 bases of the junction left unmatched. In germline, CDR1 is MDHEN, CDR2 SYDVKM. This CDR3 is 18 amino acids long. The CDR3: CASSPTQEAGRLDNEQFF. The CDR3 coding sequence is TGTGCCAGCAGTCCGACGCAGGAGGCCGGGAGGCTGGACAATGAGCAGTTCTTC.

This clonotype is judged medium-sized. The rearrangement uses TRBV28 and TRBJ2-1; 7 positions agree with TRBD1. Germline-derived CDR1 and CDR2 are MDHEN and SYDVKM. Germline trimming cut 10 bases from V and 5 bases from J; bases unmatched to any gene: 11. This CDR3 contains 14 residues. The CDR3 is CATVQDRENNEQFF. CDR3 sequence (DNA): TGTGCCACCGTCCAAGACAGGGAGAACAATGAGCAGTTCTTC.

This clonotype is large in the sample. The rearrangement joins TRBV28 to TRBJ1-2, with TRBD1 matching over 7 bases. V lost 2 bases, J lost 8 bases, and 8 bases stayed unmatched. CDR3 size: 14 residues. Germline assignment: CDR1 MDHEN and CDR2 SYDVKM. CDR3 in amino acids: CASSLLNRGDGYTF. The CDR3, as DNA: TGTGCCAGCAGTTTACTGAACAGGGGAGACGGCTACACCTTC.

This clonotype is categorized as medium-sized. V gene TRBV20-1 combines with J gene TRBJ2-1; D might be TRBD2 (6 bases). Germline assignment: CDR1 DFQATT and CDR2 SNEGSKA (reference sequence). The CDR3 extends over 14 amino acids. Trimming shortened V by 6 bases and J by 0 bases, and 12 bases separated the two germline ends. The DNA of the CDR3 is TGCAGTGCGTCGGGGGAGAGCTCCTACAATGAGCAGTTCTTC. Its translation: CSASGESSYNEQFF.

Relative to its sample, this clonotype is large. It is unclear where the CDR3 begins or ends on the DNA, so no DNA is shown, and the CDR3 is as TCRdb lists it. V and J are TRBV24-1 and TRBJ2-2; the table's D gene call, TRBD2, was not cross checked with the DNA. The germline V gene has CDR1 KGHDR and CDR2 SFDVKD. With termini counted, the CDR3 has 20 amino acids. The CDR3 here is CATVPGGGLAGPRTPGSCFF.

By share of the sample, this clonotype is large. CDR3 region: CASSEGTGYEQYF. CDR3 bases: TGTGCCAGCAGCGAGGGGACGGGCTACGAGCAGTACTTC. This chain joins TRBV9 and TRBJ2-7; D assignment may be TRBD1 or TRBD2 (5 bases each). The CDR3 has 13 amino acids. Germline CDR1 reads SGDLS; CDR2 reads YYNGEE. The V end was cut by 3 bases, the J end by 3 bases, with 10 bases between.

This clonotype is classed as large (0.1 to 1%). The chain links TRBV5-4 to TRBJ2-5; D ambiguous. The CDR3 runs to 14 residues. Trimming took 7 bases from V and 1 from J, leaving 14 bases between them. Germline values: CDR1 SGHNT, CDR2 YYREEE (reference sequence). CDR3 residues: CASGDETPQETQYF. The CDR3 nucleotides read TGTGCCAGCGGTGACGAGACACCCCAAGAGACCCAGTACTTC. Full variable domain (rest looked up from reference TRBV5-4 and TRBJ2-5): ETGVTQSPTHLIKTRGQQVTLRCSSQSGHNTVSWYQQALGQGPQFIFQYYREEENGRGNFPPRFSGLQFPNYSSELNVNALELDDSALYLCASGDETPQETQYFGPGTRLLVL.

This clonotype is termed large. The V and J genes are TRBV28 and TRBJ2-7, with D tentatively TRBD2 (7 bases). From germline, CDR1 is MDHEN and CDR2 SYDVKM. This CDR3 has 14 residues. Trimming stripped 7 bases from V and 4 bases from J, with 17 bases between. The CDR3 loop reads CASTTRKGGYEQYF. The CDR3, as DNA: TGTGCCAGCACCACCCGAAAGGGGGGGTACGAGCAGTACTTC.